These T cell receptor beta chains were read from a single sample in a study of blood T cell repertoires in COVID-19. Generated by immunoSEQ multiplex PCR, the TCRdb table keeps only in-frame clones and is missing some. The sample holds around 13,000 clones, about nine tenths seen once. Sequencing was carried out using peripheral blood. The receptors were gathered from a woman in her 70s with active COVID-19. CDR3s include the opening cysteine and the closing phenylalanine or tryptophan. The order of the fields is CDR3 protein, CDR3 DNA, J gene, D gene, V gene, CDR3 length, clone size. The D gene is left open where the match is weak. A clone size is listed for some rows: how often the clone was seen (once, few, many), or a class if it is expanded.

CDR3 protein: CASSESLLGANVLTF; CDR3 DNA: TGCGCCAGCAGTGAATCCCTCCTGGGGGCCAACGTCCTGACTTTC; J gene: TRBJ2-6; D gene: -; V gene: TRBV10-2; CDR3 length: 15; clone size: -
CDR3 protein: CASNPGGTQETQYF; CDR3 DNA: TGTGCCAGCAACCCGGGGGGCACCCAAGAGACCCAGTACTTC; J gene: TRBJ2-5; D gene: -; V gene: TRBV5-4; CDR3 length: 14; clone size: few
CDR3 protein: CSASPSGYGTDTQYF; CDR3 DNA: TGCAGTGCTAGTCCTAGCGGGTACGGGACAGATACGCAGTATTTT; J gene: TRBJ2-3; D gene: TRBD2; V gene: TRBV20-1; CDR3 length: 15; clone size: -
CDR3 protein: CASSRRTGQETQYF; CDR3 DNA: TGTGCCAGCTCACGCAGGACAGGTCAAGAGACCCAGTACTTC; J gene: TRBJ2-5; D gene: TRBD1; V gene: TRBV18; CDR3 length: 14; clone size: -
CDR3 protein: CAWSGGGREVYNEQFF; CDR3 DNA: TGTGCCTGGAGTGGCGGCGGGCGGGAGGTTTACAATGAGCAGTTCTTC; J gene: TRBJ2-1; D gene: TRBD2; V gene: TRBV30; CDR3 length: 16; clone size: -
CDR3 protein: CASSQATGRTEAFF; CDR3 DNA: TGTGCCAGCAGCCAAGCCACAGGGCGTACTGAAGCTTTCTTT; J gene: TRBJ1-1; D gene: -; V gene: TRBV6-6; CDR3 length: 14; clone size: -
CDR3 protein: CASSPDSGVSGELFF; CDR3 DNA: TGTGCCAGCAGCCCGGACAGCGGCGTTTCCGGGGAGCTGTTTTTT; J gene: TRBJ2-2; D gene: -; V gene: TRBV5-4; CDR3 length: 15; clone size: -
CDR3 protein: CASSPTSGTNTGELFF; CDR3 DNA: TGTGCCAGCAGCCCGACTAGCGGGACAAACACCGGGGAGCTGTTTTTT; J gene: TRBJ2-2; D gene: TRBD2; V gene: TRBV7-2; CDR3 length: 16; clone size: -
CDR3 protein: CASSSGQGWGNEQFF; CDR3 DNA: TGTGCCAGCAGCTCAGGACAGGGATGGGGTAATGAGCAGTTCTTC; J gene: TRBJ2-1; D gene: TRBD1; V gene: TRBV7-2; CDR3 length: 15; clone size: -
CDR3 protein: CSVREGPTRGEQYF; CDR3 DNA: TGCAGCGTGCGGGAAGGGCCCACGAGGGGCGAGCAGTACTTC; J gene: TRBJ2-7; D gene: -; V gene: TRBV29-1; CDR3 length: 14; clone size: once
CDR3 protein: CASSSPGLAGGPPYNEQFF; CDR3 DNA: TGCGCCAGCAGCTCACCGGGACTAGCGGGAGGTCCCCCCTACAATGAGCAGTTCTTC; J gene: TRBJ2-1; D gene: TRBD2; V gene: TRBV5-1; CDR3 length: 19; clone size: once
CDR3 protein: CASSFDTMWKNEQYF; CDR3 DNA: TGTGCCAGCAGCTTCGACACGATGTGGAAAAACGAGCAGTACTTC; J gene: TRBJ2-7; D gene: -; V gene: TRBV11-3; CDR3 length: 15; clone size: -
CDR3 protein: CASSVGGRAGETQYF; CDR3 DNA: TGTGCCAGCAGCGTAGGCGGGAGGGCCGGAGAGACCCAGTACTTC; J gene: TRBJ2-5; D gene: TRBD2; V gene: TRBV9; CDR3 length: 15; clone size: -
CDR3 protein: CASSHGGQGFSYNEQFF; CDR3 DNA: TGTGCCAGCAGCCATGGGGGACAGGGATTTTCCTACAATGAGCAGTTCTTC; J gene: TRBJ2-1; D gene: TRBD1; V gene: TRBV5-4; CDR3 length: 17; clone size: -
CDR3 protein: CAISGSGRGEQFF; CDR3 DNA: TGTGCCATCAGTGGTTCCGGGCGGGGTGAGCAGTTCTTC; J gene: TRBJ2-1; D gene: -; V gene: TRBV10-3; CDR3 length: 13; clone size: -
CDR3 protein: CASRATARNTEAFF; CDR3 DNA: TGTGCCAGCAGGGCGACAGCCCGGAACACTGAAGCTTTCTTT; J gene: TRBJ1-1; D gene: -; V gene: TRBV2; CDR3 length: 14; clone size: -
CDR3 protein: CASSLGQVNVLTF; CDR3 DNA: TGTGCCAGCAGCTTGGGACAGGTGAACGTCCTGACTTTC; J gene: TRBJ2-6; D gene: -; V gene: TRBV5-4; CDR3 length: 13; clone size: -
CDR3 protein: CASSLFSGSLGEQYF; CDR3 DNA: TGTGCCAGCAGCTTATTTAGCGGGAGCCTCGGCGAGCAGTACTTC; J gene: TRBJ2-7; D gene: TRBD2; V gene: TRBV11-1; CDR3 length: 15; clone size: -
CDR3 protein: CASQRNSYNEQFF; CDR3 DNA: TGTGCCAGCCAGCGGAATTCCTACAATGAGCAGTTCTTC; J gene: TRBJ2-1; D gene: -; V gene: TRBV6-5; CDR3 length: 13; clone size: once
CDR3 protein: CAWTSSGSWGETQYF; CDR3 DNA: TGTGCCTGGACCTCTAGCGGGAGTTGGGGGGAGACCCAGTACTTC; J gene: TRBJ2-5; D gene: TRBD2; V gene: TRBV30; CDR3 length: 15; clone size: -
CDR3 protein: CASSLRDRANTGELFF; CDR3 DNA: TGTGCCAGCAGCCTCCGGGACAGGGCGAACACCGGGGAGCTGTTTTTT; J gene: TRBJ2-2; D gene: TRBD1; V gene: TRBV7-2; CDR3 length: 16; clone size: -
CDR3 protein: CASSPDSPKQETQYF; CDR3 DNA: TGTGCCAGCTCACCAGACTCTCCAAAGCAAGAGACCCAGTACTTC; J gene: TRBJ2-5; D gene: -; V gene: TRBV18; CDR3 length: 15; clone size: -
CDR3 protein: CASSLGGSETQYF; CDR3 DNA: TGCGCCAGCAGCTTGGGCGGGAGTGAGACCCAGTACTTC; J gene: TRBJ2-5; D gene: TRBD2; V gene: TRBV5-1; CDR3 length: 13; clone size: -
CDR3 protein: CASNTQTRDRRISNEKLFF; CDR3 DNA: TGTGCCAGCAATACGCAAACCCGGGACAGAAGGATATCTAATGAAAAACTGTTTTTT; J gene: TRBJ1-4; D gene: TRBD1; V gene: TRBV28; CDR3 length: 19; clone size: -
CDR3 protein: CASSYSPLEVYGYTF; CDR3 DNA: TGTGCCAGCAGTTACTCGCCCTTGGAGGTCTATGGCTACACCTTC; J gene: TRBJ1-2; D gene: -; V gene: TRBV6-5; CDR3 length: 15; clone size: -
CDR3 protein: CASTRGPSYNEQFF; CDR3 DNA: TGTGCCAGCACCCGAGGTCCCTCCTACAATGAGCAGTTCTTC; J gene: TRBJ2-1; D gene: -; V gene: TRBV11-2; CDR3 length: 14; clone size: once
CDR3 protein: CASNSGTGRAEQYF; CDR3 DNA: TGTGCCAGCAACTCCGGGACAGGGAGGGCCGAGCAGTACTTC; J gene: TRBJ2-7; D gene: TRBD1; V gene: TRBV7-8; CDR3 length: 14; clone size: -
CDR3 protein: CASSAGGTGVWDTEAFF; CDR3 DNA: TGCGCCAGCAGCGCGGGGGGGACTGGAGTTTGGGACACTGAAGCTTTCTTT; J gene: TRBJ1-1; D gene: -; V gene: TRBV5-1; CDR3 length: 17; clone size: -
CDR3 protein: CASSLGQYNEQFF; CDR3 DNA: TGTGCCAGCAGCCTCGGACAGTACAATGAGCAGTTCTTC; J gene: TRBJ2-1; D gene: -; V gene: TRBV16; CDR3 length: 13; clone size: -
CDR3 protein: CASSARDRGYGYTGELFF; CDR3 DNA: TGTGCCAGCAGCGCCAGGGACAGGGGGTATGGGTACACCGGGGAGCTGTTTTTT; J gene: TRBJ2-2; D gene: TRBD1; V gene: TRBV9; CDR3 length: 18; clone size: once
CDR3 protein: CASSTIAKNIQYF; CDR3 DNA: TGTGCCAGCAGCACAATAGCCAAAAACATTCAGTACTTC; J gene: TRBJ2-4; D gene: -; V gene: TRBV7-2; CDR3 length: 13; clone size: once
CDR3 protein: CASSLGTGRQYF; CDR3 DNA: TGTGCCAGCAGCTTAGGGACAGGGAGGCAGTATTTT; J gene: TRBJ2-3; D gene: TRBD1; V gene: TRBV11-2; CDR3 length: 12; clone size: -
CDR3 protein: CASSSLAGGTDTQYF; CDR3 DNA: TGCGCCAGCAGCTCCTTAGCGGGAGGAACAGATACGCAGTATTTT; J gene: TRBJ2-3; D gene: TRBD2; V gene: TRBV5-1; CDR3 length: 15; clone size: -
CDR3 protein: CASSELGATGNSPLHF; CDR3 DNA: TGTGCCAGCAGTGAATTGGGGGCGACGGGTAATTCACCCCTCCACTTT; J gene: TRBJ1-6; D gene: -; V gene: TRBV2; CDR3 length: 16; clone size: -
CDR3 protein: CASSLPGVPYEQYF; CDR3 DNA: TGTGCCAGCAGCTTGCCGGGAGTCCCCTACGAGCAGTACTTC; J gene: TRBJ2-7; D gene: -; V gene: TRBV5-6; CDR3 length: 14; clone size: once
CDR3 protein: CASSPPGRYEQYF; CDR3 DNA: TGTGCCAGCAGCCCGCCAGGCCGCTACGAGCAGTACTTC; J gene: TRBJ2-7; D gene: -; V gene: TRBV6-2/TRBV6-3; CDR3 length: 13; clone size: once
CDR3 protein: CASGMQGARTEAFF; CDR3 DNA: TGTGCCAGCGGGATGCAGGGGGCGCGGACTGAAGCTTTCTTT; J gene: TRBJ1-1; D gene: TRBD1; V gene: TRBV28; CDR3 length: 14; clone size: few
CDR3 protein: CATSRGNRAGANVLTF; CDR3 DNA: TGTGCCACCAGCAGAGGGAACAGGGCTGGGGCCAACGTCCTGACTTTC; J gene: TRBJ2-6; D gene: -; V gene: TRBV15; CDR3 length: 16; clone size: -
CDR3 protein: CASSYRPGQNTEAFF; CDR3 DNA: TGTGCCAGCAGCTACCGCCCGGGACAAAACACTGAAGCTTTCTTT; J gene: TRBJ1-1; D gene: -; V gene: TRBV7-3; CDR3 length: 15; clone size: -
CDR3 protein: CASSIELSTDTQYF; CDR3 DNA: TGTGCCAGCAGCATCGAACTAAGTACAGATACGCAGTATTTT; J gene: TRBJ2-3; D gene: -; V gene: TRBV9; CDR3 length: 14; clone size: -
CDR3 protein: CAIGAVRQGAEAFF; CDR3 DNA: TGTGCCATCGGGGCGGTAAGACAGGGCGCTGAAGCTTTCTTT; J gene: TRBJ1-1; D gene: TRBD1; V gene: TRBV10-3; CDR3 length: 14; clone size: -
CDR3 protein: CASSQEWARGSREYF; CDR3 DNA: -; J gene: TRBJ2-4; D gene: -; V gene: TRBV4-3; CDR3 length: 15; clone size: -
CDR3 protein: CASSLVFGRVTEAFF; CDR3 DNA: TGCGCCAGCAGCTTGGTTTTTGGCAGGGTCACTGAAGCTTTCTTT; J gene: TRBJ1-1; D gene: -; V gene: TRBV5-1; CDR3 length: 15; clone size: few
CDR3 protein: CASSLERTSGRNSYNEQFF; CDR3 DNA: TGTGCCAGCAGCTTGGAGCGGACTAGCGGGAGGAATTCCTACAATGAGCAGTTCTTC; J gene: TRBJ2-1; D gene: TRBD2; V gene: TRBV5-5; CDR3 length: 19; clone size: -
CDR3 protein: CASSLAGGGTGNPYEQYF; CDR3 DNA: TGTGCCAGCAGCTTAGCGGGAGGCGGGACAGGGAACCCTTACGAGCAGTACTTC; J gene: TRBJ2-7; D gene: TRBD1; V gene: TRBV7-9; CDR3 length: 18; clone size: once
CDR3 protein: CASSRDRGLGYTF; CDR3 DNA: TGTGCCAGCAGCAGGGACAGGGGGCTTGGCTACACCTTC; J gene: TRBJ1-2; D gene: TRBD1; V gene: TRBV9; CDR3 length: 13; clone size: -
CDR3 protein: CASSYPDRAATDTQYF; CDR3 DNA: TGTGCCAGCAGTTACCCAGACAGGGCCGCCACAGATACGCAGTATTTT; J gene: TRBJ2-3; D gene: TRBD1; V gene: TRBV6-2/TRBV6-3; CDR3 length: 16; clone size: -
CDR3 protein: CASSDTSRGTEAFF; CDR3 DNA: TGTGCCAGCAGTGACACTTCAAGGGGGACTGAAGCTTTCTTT; J gene: TRBJ1-1; D gene: -; V gene: TRBV6-4; CDR3 length: 14; clone size: -
CDR3 protein: CASSTGLPSYNEQFF; CDR3 DNA: TGTGCCAGCAGTACAGGGTTGCCCTCCTACAATGAGCAGTTCTTC; J gene: TRBJ2-1; D gene: -; V gene: TRBV9; CDR3 length: 15; clone size: once
CDR3 protein: CASSYRAQRDEQYF; CDR3 DNA: TGTGCCAGCAGCTACCGGGCCCAGAGGGACGAGCAGTACTTC; J gene: TRBJ2-7; D gene: -; V gene: TRBV7-9; CDR3 length: 14; clone size: -
CDR3 protein: CASSQTSGTADTQYF; CDR3 DNA: TGCGCCAGCAGCCAAACCTCCGGGACAGCCGATACGCAGTATTTT; J gene: TRBJ2-3; D gene: TRBD1; V gene: TRBV4-3; CDR3 length: 15; clone size: -
CDR3 protein: CASSFRQGYSNQPQHF; CDR3 DNA: TGTGCCAGCAGTTTCAGACAGGGATATAGCAATCAGCCCCAGCATTTT; J gene: TRBJ1-5; D gene: TRBD1; V gene: TRBV28; CDR3 length: 16; clone size: -
CDR3 protein: CASSESDRKNTEAFF; CDR3 DNA: TGTGCCAGCAGTGAATCGGACAGGAAGAACACTGAAGCTTTCTTT; J gene: TRBJ1-1; D gene: TRBD1; V gene: TRBV25-1; CDR3 length: 15; clone size: -
CDR3 protein: CASSKDLPGSTGHNEQFF; CDR3 DNA: TGTGCCAGTAGTAAGGACCTCCCCGGGAGCACTGGACACAATGAGCAGTTCTTC; J gene: TRBJ2-1; D gene: -; V gene: TRBV19; CDR3 length: 18; clone size: -